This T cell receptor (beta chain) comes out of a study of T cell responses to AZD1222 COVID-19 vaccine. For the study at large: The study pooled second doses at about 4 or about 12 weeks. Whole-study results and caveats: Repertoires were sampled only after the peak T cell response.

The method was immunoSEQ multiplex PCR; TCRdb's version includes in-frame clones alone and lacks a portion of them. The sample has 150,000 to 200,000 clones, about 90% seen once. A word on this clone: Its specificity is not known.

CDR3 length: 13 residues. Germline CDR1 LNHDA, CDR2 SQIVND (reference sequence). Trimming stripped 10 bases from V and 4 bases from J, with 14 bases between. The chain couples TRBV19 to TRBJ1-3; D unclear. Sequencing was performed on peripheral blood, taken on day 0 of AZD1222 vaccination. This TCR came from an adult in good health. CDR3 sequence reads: CATVDWGGNTIYF. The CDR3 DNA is TGTGCCACGGTGGACTGGGGAGGAAACACCATATATTTT.